This passage covers 23 T cell receptor beta chains from one sample sequenced in a study of blood T cell repertoires in COVID-19. Here immunoSEQ multiplex PCR was the method, and the copy in TCRdb shows in-frame clones only, minus some. Of 35,000 to 45,000 clones listed, about 76% are singletons. Sequencing was performed on peripheral blood. These receptors originate from a man aged 65 to 85 with active or convalescent COVID-19.

The V and J genes are TRBV19 and TRBJ1-6; D is undetermined. CDR1 and CDR2 from the germline V gene are LNHDA and SQIVND (reference sequence). V was clipped by 8 bases and J by 4 bases, with 9 bases between them. CDR3 length: 13 residues. DNA of the CDR3: TGTGCCAGTTCCGCGGAATATAATTCACCCCTCCACTTT. Amino acid sequence: CASSAEYNSPLHF.

The chain links TRBV5-1 to TRBJ1-1; TRBD1 aligns across 8 bases. Germline lookup yields CDR1 SGHRS and CDR2 YFSETQ. The CDR3 is made up of 16 amino acids. V shed 2 bases, J shed 5 bases, and the junction held 11 bases outside the gene matches. In DNA form, the CDR3 reads TGCGCCAGCAGCTTTGGCCCCGGACAGGGAGGAACTGAAGCTTTCTTT. It codes for CASSFGPGQGGTEAFF.

The genes are TRBV5-1 and TRBJ2-5, with TRBD2 matching over 7 bases. Trimming cost V 2 bases and J 0 bases; bases outside gene matches: 4. The CDR3 is made up of 15 amino acids. The germline V gene encodes CDR1 SGHRS and CDR2 YFSETQ. The CDR3 sequence: CASSLYGTNQETQYF. CDR3 sequence (DNA): TGCGCCAGCAGCTTATACGGGACTAACCAAGAGACCCAGTACTTC.

This clone was counted a single time. The genes are TRBV7-9 and TRBJ2-7, with 7 nucleotides matching TRBD1. CDR1 is SEHNR and CDR2 is FQNEAQ in the germline V gene (reference sequence). The CDR3 totals 14 residues. The V and J ends lost 6 bases and 0 bases, in that order; junction bases with no gene match: 5. This CDR3 is CASSPGDSSYEQYF. CDR3 in DNA: TGTGCCAGCAGTCCCGGGGACAGCTCCTACGAGCAGTACTTC. Variable domain in full (rest from reference TRBV7-9 and TRBJ2-7): DTGVSQNPRHKITKRGQNVTFRCDPISEHNRLYWYRQTLGQGPEFLTYFQNEAQLEKSRLLSDRFSAERPKGSFSTLEIQRTEQGDSAMYLCASSPGDSSYEQYFGPGTRLTVT.

The chain has TRBV6-5 and TRBJ1-1; TRBD1 matches at 9 bases. CDR3 size: 14 residues. V lost 7 bases to trimming and J lost 5 bases; unmatched junction nucleotides: 8. Germline CDR1 reads MNHEY; CDR2 reads SVGAGI. Written as DNA, the CDR3 is TGTGCCAGCACAAAAACAGGGGGCAAGACTGAAGCTTTCTTT. Translation gives CASTKTGGKTEAFF.

This clone showed up just once. The J gene is TRBJ1-6, the V gene TRBV28; possibly TRBD1 for D (5 bases). Trimming shortened V by 8 bases and J by 5 bases, and 16 bases separated the two germline ends. The germline gives CDR1 MDHEN, CDR2 SYDVKM. The CDR3 runs 15 residues. CDR3 in amino acids: CASFRQGLNNSPLHF. Here the CDR3 DNA reads TGTGCCAGCTTCCGCCAGGGCCTCAATAATTCACCCCTCCACTTT.

The chain has TRBV6-1 and TRBJ1-2; tentative D call: TRBD1 (6 bases). V was pared by 3 bases and J by 0 bases, with 14 bases between. The germline gives CDR1 MNHNS, CDR2 SASEGT. This CDR3 has 16 residues. Here the CDR3 reads CASSDTGWIANYGYTF. DNA for the CDR3: TGTGCCAGCAGTGACACAGGGTGGATAGCTAACTATGGCTACACCTTC.

The J gene is TRBJ1-1, the V gene TRBV18; D is unclear. In germline, CDR1 is KGHSH, CDR2 LQKENI. The CDR3 totals 15 residues. The V gene lost 2 bases and the J gene lost 1 base, with 11 bases spanning the gap. CDR3 residues: CASSPGGLENTEAFF. The DNA for the CDR3 is TGTGCCAGCTCACCAGGAGGGCTTGAGAACACTGAAGCTTTCTTT.

The V gene is TRBV13, the J gene TRBJ1-2; TRBD1 matches at 9 bases. Germline V lookup: CDR1 PRHDT, CDR2 FYEKMQ (reference sequence). The CDR3 length is 14 residues. V lost 5 bases to trimming and J lost 8 bases; unmatched junction nucleotides: 9. CDR3 bases: TGTGCCAGCAGCACTGGGGACAGGGAAGGCGGCTACACCTTC. It codes for CASSTGDREGGYTF.

The chain uses TRBV7-3 and TRBJ1-2, with a possible D match to TRBD1 (5 bases). The CDR3 sequence is 14 residues long. Germline assignment: CDR1 SGHTA and CDR2 FQGTGA. V was pared by 5 bases and J by 2 bases, with 12 bases between. DNA of the CDR3: TGTGCCAGCAGCCCCGATGGGGGGAACTATGGCTACACCTTC. Translated: CASSPDGGNYGYTF.

This clone was picked up a small number of times. This chain connects TRBV9 to TRBJ1-2; no clear D gene. V lost 0 bases, J lost 6 bases, and 9 bases lay in between. Germline values: CDR1 SGDLS, CDR2 YYNGEE. The length of the CDR3 is 13 residues. CDR3 residues: CASSVGAGDGYTF. The CDR3, as DNA: TGTGCCAGCAGCGTAGGGGCAGGCGATGGCTACACCTTC.

The V gene is TRBV19, the J gene TRBJ1-4; the D gene is possibly TRBD1 (5 bases). The germline V gene encodes CDR1 LNHDA and CDR2 SQIVND (reference sequence). Trimming removed 0 bases at V and 8 bases at J, with 10 bases between. The CDR3 totals 14 residues. The CDR3 DNA follows: TGTGCCAGTAGTATAGAAGCAGGGAACGAAAAACTGTTTTTT. Translation gives CASSIEAGNEKLFF.

The genes are TRBV7-2 and TRBJ1-2, with D tentatively TRBD1 (6 bases). CDR1 is SGHTA and CDR2 is FQGNSA in the germline V gene. V was trimmed by 4 bases and J by 8 bases, leaving 11 bases between them. The CDR3 runs 12 residues. The CDR3 DNA reads as TGTGCCAGCAGCTCACAGGGATACGGCTACACCTTC. Protein product: CASSSQGYGYTF.

This chain links TRBV9 with TRBJ2-3; TRBD1 matches 8 bases. Trimming cost V 3 bases and J 2 bases; bases outside gene matches: 8. CDR3 size: 16 residues. Germline V gives CDR1 SGDLS, CDR2 YYNGEE. In DNA, the CDR3 is TGTGCCAGCAGCGAGATCGGACAGGGAGACACAGATACGCAGTATTTT. It codes for CASSEIGQGDTDTQYF.

The chain recombines TRBV19 with TRBJ1-2; D not resolved. The CDR3 totals 14 residues. Germline CDR1 reads LNHDA; CDR2 reads SQIVND (reference sequence). V lost 6 bases and J 4 bases, leaving 15 bases between the germline ends. The CDR3 DNA sequence: TGTGCCAGTAGGACCGCGGGAGGCATCTATGGCTACACCTTC. The encoded protein is CASRTAGGIYGYTF.

This clone was picked up a small number of times. V gene TRBV7-7 combines with J gene TRBJ2-1, with D perhaps matching TRBD2 (6 bases). Germline CDR1 SSHAT, CDR2 FNYEAQ (reference sequence). The CDR3 totals 16 residues. V lost 1 base and J 5 bases, leaving 15 bases between the germline ends. CDR3 bases: TGTGCCAGCAGCTTAGGTAGCGGCAAGTACCACAATGAGCAGTTCTTC. Its protein product is CASSLGSGKYHNEQFF.

This clone has just a few counts. V is TRBV19 and J is TRBJ2-7; 11 nucleotides agree with TRBD1. CDR1 LNHDA and CDR2 SQIVND come from the germline V gene (reference sequence). V shed 5 bases and J 5 bases; nucleotides not matched to a gene: 5. CDR3 length: 14 amino acids. In nucleotides, the CDR3 is TGTGCCAGTAGTGCGGACAGGGGGCCCAACGAGCAGTACTTC. This sequence encodes CASSADRGPNEQYF.

The chain combines TRBV12-3 or TRBV12-4 with TRBJ1-2; a possible D gene is TRBD1 (5 bases). This CDR3 region has 13 residues. Between the trimmed V and J ends, which lost 5 bases and 5 bases, there was a span of 12 bases. DNA of the CDR3: TGTGCCAGCAGTCCCGACAGACATTATGGCTACACCTTC. It encodes CASSPDRHYGYTF.

V is TRBV7-8 and J is TRBJ1-2; 7 positions agree with TRBD1. Germline CDR1 and CDR2: SGHVS and FQNEAQ. V shed 1 base, J shed 8 bases, and the junction held 7 bases outside the gene matches. The CDR3 is 14 residues long. This CDR3 is CASSLVRTGEGYTF. The CDR3 DNA sequence: TGTGCCAGCAGCTTAGTCCGTACAGGGGAAGGCTACACCTTC.

The chain links TRBV28 to TRBJ1-2; a possible D gene is TRBD1 (6 bases). The germline V gene encodes CDR1 MDHEN and CDR2 SYDVKM. The CDR3 has 14 residues. V lost 3 bases and J lost 8, with 16 bases in between. The CDR3: CASSLGQGRGGYTF. The CDR3 DNA is TGTGCCAGCAGTTTGGGTCAGGGGAGAGGGGGCTACACCTTC.

The rearrangement links TRBV5-1 to TRBJ2-7, with TRBD1 matching 12 bases. V lost 2 bases, J lost 6 bases, and 3 bases stayed unmatched. CDR3 length equals 14 residues. The germline V gene encodes CDR1 SGHRS and CDR2 YFSETQ. CDR3 bases: TGCGCCAGCAGCTTTGGGACAGGGGGCGGCGAGCAGTACTTC. It translates to CASSFGTGGGEQYF.

V and J are TRBV3-1 (or the pseudogene TRBV3-2) and TRBJ1-1; TRBD1 might be the D (6 bases). Germline CDR1 and CDR2: LGHDT and YNNKEL (reference sequence). V was clipped by 7 bases and J by 8 bases, with 17 bases between them. The CDR3 consists of 13 residues. The CDR3 DNA follows: TGTGCCAGCAAATCCTCCTACAGGGAGGAAGCTTTCTTT. It translates to CASKSSYREEAFF.

The V call is TRBV7-9, the J call TRBJ2-7; D not certain. The V gene's germline CDR1 is SEHNR and CDR2 FQNEAQ (reference sequence). Trimming left V 1 base short and J 0 bases short, with 7 bases between. This CDR3 region has 14 residues. The CDR3 reads CASSLEQLSYEQYF. In DNA, the CDR3 is TGTGCCAGCAGCTTAGAACAGCTCTCCTACGAGCAGTACTTC.